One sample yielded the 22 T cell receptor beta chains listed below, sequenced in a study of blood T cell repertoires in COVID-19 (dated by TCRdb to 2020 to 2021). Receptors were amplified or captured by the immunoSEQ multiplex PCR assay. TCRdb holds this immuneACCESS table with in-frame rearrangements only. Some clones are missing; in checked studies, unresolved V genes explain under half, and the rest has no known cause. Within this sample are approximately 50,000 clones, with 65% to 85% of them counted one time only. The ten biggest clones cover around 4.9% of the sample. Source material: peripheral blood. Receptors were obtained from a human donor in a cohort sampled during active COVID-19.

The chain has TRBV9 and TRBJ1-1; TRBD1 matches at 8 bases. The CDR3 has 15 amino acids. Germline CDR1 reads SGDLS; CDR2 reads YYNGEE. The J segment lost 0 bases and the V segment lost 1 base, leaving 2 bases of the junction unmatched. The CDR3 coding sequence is TGTGCCAGCAGCGTACAGGGGGCCATGAACACTGAAGCTTTCTTT. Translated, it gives CASSVQGAMNTEAFF.

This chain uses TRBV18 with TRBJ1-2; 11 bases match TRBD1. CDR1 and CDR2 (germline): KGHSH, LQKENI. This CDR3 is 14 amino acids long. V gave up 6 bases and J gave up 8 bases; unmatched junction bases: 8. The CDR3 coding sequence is TGTGCCAGCTCGCGGACAGGGGGCCGAGGGGGCTACACCTTC. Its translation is CASSRTGGRGGYTF.

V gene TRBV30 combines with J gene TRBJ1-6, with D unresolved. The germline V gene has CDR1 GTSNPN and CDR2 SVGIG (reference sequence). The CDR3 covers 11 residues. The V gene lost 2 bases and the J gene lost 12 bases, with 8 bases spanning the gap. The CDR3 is CAWSSGGPLHF. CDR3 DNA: TGTGCCTGGAGTTCGGGAGGACCCCTCCACTTT.

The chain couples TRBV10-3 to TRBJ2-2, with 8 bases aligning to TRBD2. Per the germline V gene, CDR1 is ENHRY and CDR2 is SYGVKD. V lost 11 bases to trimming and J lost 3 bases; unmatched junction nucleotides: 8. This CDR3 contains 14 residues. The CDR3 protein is CASGGGPHTGELFF. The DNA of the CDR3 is TGTGCCTCCGGGGGGGGGCCACACACCGGGGAGCTGTTTTTT.

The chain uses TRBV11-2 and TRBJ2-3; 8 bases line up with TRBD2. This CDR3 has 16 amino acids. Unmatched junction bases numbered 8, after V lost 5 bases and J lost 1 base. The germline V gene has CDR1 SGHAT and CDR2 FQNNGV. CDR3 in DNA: TGTGCCAGCAGCCAATTCCGAGCGGGGGGCACAGATACGCAGTATTTT. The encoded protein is CASSQFRAGGTDTQYF. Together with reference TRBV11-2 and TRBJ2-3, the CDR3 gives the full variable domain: EAGVAQSPRYKIIEKRQSVAFWCNPISGHATLYWYQQILGQGPKLLIQFQNNGVVDDSQLPKDRFSAERLKGVDSTLKIQPAKLEDSAVYLCASSQFRAGGTDTQYFGPGTRLTVL.

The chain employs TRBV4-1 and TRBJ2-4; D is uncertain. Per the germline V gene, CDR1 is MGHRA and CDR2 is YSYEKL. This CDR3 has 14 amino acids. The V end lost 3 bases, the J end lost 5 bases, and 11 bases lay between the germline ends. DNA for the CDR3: TGCGCCAGCAGCCAGCGGAGCAATGAAAACATTCAGTACTTC. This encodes CASSQRSNENIQYF.

DNA of the CDR3: TGTGCCAGCAGCCAAGATATCAGGGGAAATCAGCCCCAGCATTTT. Protein product: CASSQDIRGNQPQHF. The chain is built from TRBV4-2 and TRBJ1-5; a weak D match, TRBD1 (6 bases). The CDR3 has 15 residues. From germline, CDR1 is LGHNA and CDR2 YNFKEQ. V was shortened by 0 bases and J by 4 bases, with 10 bases between the two germline ends.

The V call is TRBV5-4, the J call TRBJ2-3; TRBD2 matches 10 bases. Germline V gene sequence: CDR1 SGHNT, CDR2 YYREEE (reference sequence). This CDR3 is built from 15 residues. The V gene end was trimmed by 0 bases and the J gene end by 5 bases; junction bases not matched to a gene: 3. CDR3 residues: CASSLAASGGDTQYF. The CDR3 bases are TGTGCCAGCAGCTTGGCGGCTAGCGGGGGAGATACGCAGTATTTT.

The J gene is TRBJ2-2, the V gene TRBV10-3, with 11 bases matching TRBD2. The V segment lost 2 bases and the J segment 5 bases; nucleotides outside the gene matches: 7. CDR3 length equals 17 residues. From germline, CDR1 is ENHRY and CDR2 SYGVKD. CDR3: CAISEASGGTGTGELFF. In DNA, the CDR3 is TGTGCCATCAGTGAGGCTAGCGGGGGGACTGGGACCGGGGAGCTGTTTTTT.

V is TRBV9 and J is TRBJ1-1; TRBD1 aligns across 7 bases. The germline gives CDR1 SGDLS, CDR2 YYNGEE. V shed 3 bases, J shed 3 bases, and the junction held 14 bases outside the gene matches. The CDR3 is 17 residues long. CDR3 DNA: TGTGCCAGCAGCGATAGTAATACCATTCAGGGGGACACTGAAGCTTTCTTT. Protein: CASSDSNTIQGDTEAFF.

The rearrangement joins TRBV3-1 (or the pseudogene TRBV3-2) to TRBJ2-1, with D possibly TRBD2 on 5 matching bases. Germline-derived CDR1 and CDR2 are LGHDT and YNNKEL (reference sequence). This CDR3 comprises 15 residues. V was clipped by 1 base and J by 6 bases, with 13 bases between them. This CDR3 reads CASSQGLALLNEQFF. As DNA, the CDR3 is TGTGCCAGCAGCCAAGGGCTAGCCCTACTCAATGAGCAGTTCTTC.

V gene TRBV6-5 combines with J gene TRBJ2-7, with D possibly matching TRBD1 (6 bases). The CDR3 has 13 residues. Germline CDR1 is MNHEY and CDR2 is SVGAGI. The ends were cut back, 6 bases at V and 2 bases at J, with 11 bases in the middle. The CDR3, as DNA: TGTGCCAGCAGACTACAGGGAGCCTACGAGCAGTACTTC. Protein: CASRLQGAYEQYF.

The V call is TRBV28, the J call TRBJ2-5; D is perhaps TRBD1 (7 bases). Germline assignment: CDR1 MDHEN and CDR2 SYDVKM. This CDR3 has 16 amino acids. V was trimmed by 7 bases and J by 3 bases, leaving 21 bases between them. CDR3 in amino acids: CASTLVGTGEEETQYF. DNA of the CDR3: TGTGCCAGCACCTTGGTGGGAACAGGGGAGGAAGAGACCCAGTACTTC.

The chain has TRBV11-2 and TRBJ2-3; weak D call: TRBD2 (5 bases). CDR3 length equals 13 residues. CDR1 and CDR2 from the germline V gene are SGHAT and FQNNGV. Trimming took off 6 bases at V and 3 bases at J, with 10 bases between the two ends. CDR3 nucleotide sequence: TGTGCCAGCAGTCACATAGCGACAGATACGCAGTATTTT. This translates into CASSHIATDTQYF.

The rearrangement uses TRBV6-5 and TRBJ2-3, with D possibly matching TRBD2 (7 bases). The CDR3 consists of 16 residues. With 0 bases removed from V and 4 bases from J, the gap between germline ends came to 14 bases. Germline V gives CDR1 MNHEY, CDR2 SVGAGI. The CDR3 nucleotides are TGTGCCAGCAGTTACTCGAAGGGGAGGGGGGCAGATACGCAGTATTTT. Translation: CASSYSKGRGADTQYF.

CDR3 loop: CASSPGLAGGDTQYF. In DNA form, the CDR3 reads TGTGCCAGCAGTCCAGGACTAGCTGGGGGAGATACGCAGTATTTT. The V call is TRBV6-4, the J call TRBJ2-3, with 8 bases matching TRBD2. The CDR3 loop spans 15 amino acids. Germline V CDR1 and CDR2: MRHNA, SNTAGT. V trimming: 5 bases; J trimming: 5 bases; junction bases outside the gene matches: 9.

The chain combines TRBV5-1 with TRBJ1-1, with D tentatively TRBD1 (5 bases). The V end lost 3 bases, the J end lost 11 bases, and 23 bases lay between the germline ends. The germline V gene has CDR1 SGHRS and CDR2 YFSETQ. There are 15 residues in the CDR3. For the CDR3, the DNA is TGCGCCAGCAGCTCCATGGGGCCCCCACACGAAGCGGCTTTCTTT. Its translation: CASSSMGPPHEAAFF.

The DNA for the CDR3 is TGTGCCAGCAGTTTGGGTGGGCGCAATCAGCCCCAGCATTTT. Translating gives CASSLGGRNQPQHF. The gene calls are TRBV6-5 and TRBJ1-5; D ambiguous. Looked up from germline, CDR1 is MNHEY and CDR2 is SVGAGI. This CDR3 comprises 14 residues. V dropped 4 bases and J dropped 2 bases, with 9 bases sitting between them.

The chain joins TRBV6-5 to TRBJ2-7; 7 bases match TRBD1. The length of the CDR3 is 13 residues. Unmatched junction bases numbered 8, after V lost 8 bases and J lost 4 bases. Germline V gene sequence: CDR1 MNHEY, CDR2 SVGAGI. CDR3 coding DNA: TGTGCCAGCCTCGAACAGGGGACGTACGAGCAGTACTTC. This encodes CASLEQGTYEQYF.

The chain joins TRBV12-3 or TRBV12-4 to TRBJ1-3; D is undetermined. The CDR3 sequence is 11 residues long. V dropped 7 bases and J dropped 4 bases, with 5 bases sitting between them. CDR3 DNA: TGTGCCAGCACCCGGGGAAACACCATATATTTT. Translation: CASTRGNTIYF.

The CDR3 nucleotides read TGTGCCAGCACCTCCCTCTCAGGGCAGGGGGTTTCCTACGAGCAGTACTTC. Translated, it gives CASTSLSGQGVSYEQYF. The chain is built from TRBV27 and TRBJ2-7; the match to TRBD1 covers 7 bases. Germline trimming cut 7 bases from V and 1 base from J; bases unmatched to any gene: 16. Germline V gene data show CDR1 as MNHEY and CDR2 as SMNVEV (reference sequence). The CDR3 has 17 residues.

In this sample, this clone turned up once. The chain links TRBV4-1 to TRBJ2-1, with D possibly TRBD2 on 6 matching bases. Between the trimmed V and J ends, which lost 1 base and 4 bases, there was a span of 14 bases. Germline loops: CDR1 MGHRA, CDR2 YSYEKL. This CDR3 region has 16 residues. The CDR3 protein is CASSQVLRGDYNEQFF. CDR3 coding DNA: TGCGCCAGCAGCCAAGTCTTGCGGGGCGATTACAATGAGCAGTTCTTC.